This TCR beta chain is drawn from a study of blood T cell repertoires in COVID-19. Sequencing used immunoSEQ multiplex PCR; TCRdb keeps in-frame clones, though not all of them. Of roughly 64,000 clones listed, under 80% are singletons. Residents of 24 US areas, aged about 18 to 95 years, made up the participants. Germline V lookup: CDR1 SNHLY, CDR2 FYNNEI. V trimming: 11 bases; J trimming: 1 base; junction bases outside the gene matches: 10. CDR3 length: 14 amino acids. The rearrangement joins TRBV2 to TRBJ1-2; 7 bases fit TRBD1. Sequences were obtained from PBMCs or T cells enriched from blood (not recorded which). The origin of this receptor is an older woman who had been exposed to COVID-19. The CDR3 coding sequence is TGTGCCGGTAGATACAGGGGCCTTAACTATGGCTACACCTTC. This gives the protein CAGRYRGLNYGYTF.